The TCR beta chain described here comes from a study of OX40 agonist ivuxolimab in advanced cancers. Regarding the research as a whole: Ivuxolimab was a fully human IgG2 agonistic monoclonal antibody targeting the costimulatory receptor OX40 (CD134). Intravenous ivuxolimab was administered to patients every 2 weeks at six dose levels: 0.01, 0.1, 0.3, 1.5, 3 and 10 mg/kg. Among the roughly 52 dose-escalation patients, around 20 had hepatocellular carcinoma, about 15 melanoma, 9 renal cell carcinoma and 9 head and neck cancer. In the dose-escalation cohort, 82.7% of patients were male, and the mean age was roughly 60 years, with a range of roughly 23 to 85. Prior anti-PD-1, anti-PD-L1 or anti-CTLA-4 therapy was permitted, and checkpoint inhibitors had been received by about 44% of dose-escalation patients. Partial responses occurred in three dose-escalation patients, of whom one had hepatocellular carcinoma and two had cutaneous melanoma. Peripheral TCRbeta sequencing was intended to test whether TCR sequence diversity was altered and clonal T-cell expansion was caused by ivuxolimab. The paper reports the monotherapy dose-escalation portion (N ≈ 50 patients) of the phase I ivuxolimab trial. Study-wide findings and limitations: Partial responders in the 0.1-3.0 mg/kg groups had among the lowest normalized peripheral clonal expansion, especially among CD8+ T cells. After ivuxolimab, more expanded clones were found on average in CD8+ T cells than in CD4+ T cells. Low levels of normalized T-cell clonal expansion were also seen in some nonresponding patients. At doses of 0.1 to 3.0 mg/kg, clonal expansion of both CD4+ and CD8+ blood T cells was observed from baseline to week 6. Which antigens the clonally expanded peripheral T cells were specific for was not determined.

This clone was observed a handful of times. Its target antigen remains unknown. One base away there is no much larger clone; base qualities are not given. Patients with autoimmune disease history or receiving systemic immunosuppression were excluded from the trial. Peripheral blood for TCR sequencing was collected from all dose cohorts at baseline, on cycle 4 day 1, and on cycle 7 day 1. Samples came from an open-label, multicenter, first-in-human phase I dose-escalation trial of ivuxolimab. Adults with locally advanced or metastatic melanoma, renal cell, hepatocellular, or head and neck squamous cell carcinoma were enrolled in the trial. Before TCR sequencing, CD4+ T cells and CD8+ T cells from peripheral blood were sorted into separate populations. For sequencing of the TCRbeta CDR3 region, genomic DNA was extracted from the sorted cells. The immunoSEQ Assay was used to sequence the TCRbeta CDR3 regions. In its TCRdb copy, this immuneACCESS table keeps in-frame sequences only and misses some clones. Where compared with another copy, unresolved V genes explain less than half of these, and the others have no known cause. Present in this sample are roughly 70,000 clones, approximately 78% of which were seen just once. Together, the top ten hold approximately 0.38% of the sample.

V lost 0 bases and J lost 10 bases, and the count of bases not matched to a germline gene is 0. In the germline V gene, CDR1 corresponds to SGDLS and CDR2 to YYNGEE. Measured from the cysteine to the phenylalanine, the CDR3 is 13 residues long. Of the read, only the CDR3 DNA is kept; its 39 bases are in frame from base 1. The sequencing used CD4+ or CD8+ T cells sorted from blood, collected in a trial of the OX40 agonist ivuxolimab. This sequence uses TRBV9 and TRBJ2-1, with TRBD2 identical over 11 junction bases. This TCR derives from an adult with an advanced solid tumor such as melanoma, head and neck, liver or kidney cancer. CDR3 loop: CASSVGTSGEQFF. The bases are TGTGCCAGCAGCGTAGGGACTAGCGGGGAGCAGTTCTTC.